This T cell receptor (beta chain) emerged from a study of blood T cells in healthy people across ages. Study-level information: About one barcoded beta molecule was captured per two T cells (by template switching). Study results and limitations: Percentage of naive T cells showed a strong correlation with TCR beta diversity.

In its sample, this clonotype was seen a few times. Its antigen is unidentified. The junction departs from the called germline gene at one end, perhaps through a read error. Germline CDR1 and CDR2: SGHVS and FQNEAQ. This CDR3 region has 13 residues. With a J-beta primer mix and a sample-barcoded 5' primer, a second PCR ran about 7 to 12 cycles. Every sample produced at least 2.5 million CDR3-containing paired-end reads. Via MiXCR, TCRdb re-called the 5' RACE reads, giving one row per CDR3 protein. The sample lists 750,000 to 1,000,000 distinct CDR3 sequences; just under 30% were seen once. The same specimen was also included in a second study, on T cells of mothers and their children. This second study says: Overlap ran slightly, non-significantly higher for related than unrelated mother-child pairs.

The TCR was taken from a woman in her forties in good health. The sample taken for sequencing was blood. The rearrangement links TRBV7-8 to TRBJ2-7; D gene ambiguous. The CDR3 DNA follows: TGTGCCTGCAGCTTAGGTGGATCCTACGAGCAGTACTTC. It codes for CACSLGGSYEQYF. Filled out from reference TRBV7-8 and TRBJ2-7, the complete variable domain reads GAGVSQSPRYKVAKRGQDVALRCDPISGHVSLFWYQQALGQGPEFLTYFQNEAQLDKSGLPSDRFFAERPEGSVSTLKIQRTQQEDSAVYLCACSLGGSYEQYFGPGTRLTVT.